This TCR beta chain was retrieved from a study of OX40 agonist ivuxolimab in advanced cancers. Study-wide context: People in dose escalation had one of these cancers: hepatocellular carcinoma, melanoma, renal cell or head and neck cancer.

Study-level points and caveats: Low levels of normalized T-cell clonal expansion also appeared in some nonresponders. CD4+ T cells averaged fewer expanded clones than CD8+ T cells.

Clones were read by immunoSEQ multiplex PCR, and TCRdb kept only the in-frame ones, dropping some. Found here are about 58,000 clones, over 80% of them singletons; the top ten hold about 3%. As regards this clone: Its antigen is currently unknown.

This CDR3 is built from 14 residues. Germline V gene sequence: CDR1 SQVTM, CDR2 ANQGSEA. Trimming removed 6 bases from V and 3 bases from J, with 17 bases in between. V usage is TRBV29-1 and J usage is TRBJ1-1; D possibly corresponds to TRBD1 (6 bases). The sample consisted of CD4+ or CD8+ T cells sorted from blood, taken in a trial of the OX40 agonist ivuxolimab. The TCR comes from an adult with an advanced solid tumor such as melanoma, head and neck, liver or kidney cancer. The DNA of the CDR3 is TGCAGCGTCGTGGGGGCAGGGTTGGACACTGAAGCTTTCTTT. Protein product: CSVVGAGLDTEAFF. The variable domain in full, completed from reference TRBV29-1 and TRBJ1-1, reads SAVISQKPSRDICQRGTSLTIQCQVDSQVTMMFWYRQQPGQSLTLIATANQGSEATYESGFVIDKFPISRPNLTFSTLTVSNMSPEDSSIYLCSVVGAGLDTEAFFGQGTRLTVV.